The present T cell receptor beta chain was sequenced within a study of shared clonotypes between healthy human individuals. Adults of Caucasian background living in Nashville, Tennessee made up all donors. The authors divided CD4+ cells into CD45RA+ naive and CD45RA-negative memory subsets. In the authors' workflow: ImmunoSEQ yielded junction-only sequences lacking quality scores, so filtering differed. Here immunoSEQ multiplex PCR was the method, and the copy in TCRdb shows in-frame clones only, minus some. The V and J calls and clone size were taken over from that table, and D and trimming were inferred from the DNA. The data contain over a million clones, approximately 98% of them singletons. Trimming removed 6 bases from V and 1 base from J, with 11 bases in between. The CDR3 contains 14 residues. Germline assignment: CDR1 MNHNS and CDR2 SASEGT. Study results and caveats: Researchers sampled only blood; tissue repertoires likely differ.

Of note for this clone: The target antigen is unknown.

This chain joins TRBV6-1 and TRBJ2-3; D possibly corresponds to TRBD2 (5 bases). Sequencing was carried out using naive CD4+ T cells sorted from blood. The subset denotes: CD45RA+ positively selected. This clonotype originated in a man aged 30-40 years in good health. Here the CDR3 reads CASRRPGGTDTQYF. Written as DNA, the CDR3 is TGTGCCAGCAGAAGACCCGGGGGCACAGATACGCAGTATTTT.